The T cell receptor (beta chain) under discussion was sequenced for a study of CD8 T cells in Susac syndrome. Germline CDR1 is LGHDT and CDR2 is YNNKEL (reference sequence). The CDR3 has 15 residues. Trimming pared 4 bases from V and 5 bases from J, leaving 17 bases between. Sequencing of TCR beta covered CD8+ and CD4+ T cells obtained from blood. Random hexamers were used to reverse transcribe 0.5 to 1 ug of RNA. TCRdb re-called the immunoSEQ multiplex PCR reads through MiXCR, storing one row per CDR3 protein. The sample consists of fewer than 150,000 distinct CDR3 sequences, around 91% of them appearing once.

Material: CD8+ T cells from PBMCs. This receptor was identified in a human donor with multiple sclerosis. V usage is TRBV3-1 and J usage is TRBJ1-1, with a tentative D call TRBD1 (5 bases). CDR3 residues: CASSLTGAGTTEAFF. CDR3 coding DNA: TGTGCCAGCAGCCTAACAGGTGCGGGGACGACTGAAGCTTTCTTT. Complete variable domain (other parts from reference TRBV3-1 and TRBJ1-1): DTAVSQTPKYLVTQMGNDKSIKCEQNLGHDTMYWYKQDSKKFLKIMFSYNNKELIINETVPNRFSPKSPDKAHLNLHINSLELGDSAVYFCASSLTGAGTTEAFFGQGTRLTVV.